The entry below describes one T cell receptor (beta chain). No cognate antigen has been identified for it. Per-nucleotide qualities are absent, and no much larger clonotype sits a single base away. The CDR3 regions of human TCRbeta chains were analyzed by immunosequencing. The authors processed their data as follows. Repertoire TCRs were checked for matches against a reference library of SARS-CoV-2-specific TCRs that had been generated using the MIRA antigen-specificity platform. Breadth meant the fraction of unique TCRs that were SARS-CoV-2-associated, whereas depth meant the fraction of total T cells that were SARS-CoV-2-associated. Using the MIRA data, each spike-specific TCR was mapped to the spike region that the TCR reacts to and placed in a CD4 or CD8 class. Log10-transformed breadth and depth values were compared by one-way ANOVA with Sidak's multiple comparisons tests. Not all clones reach the TCRdb copy of this immuneACCESS table, which keeps in-frame sequences only. Checked studies attribute under half of the gap to unresolved V genes and leave the rest unexplained. The V and J calls and clone size were taken over from that table, and D and trimming were inferred from the DNA. The sample table shows around 150,000 clones, and roughly nine tenths are seen once. The ten largest clones take up roughly 4.4% of the sample.

CDR1 and CDR2 are read off the germline V gene as MGHDK and SYGVNS. V was cut back by 4 bases and J by 4 bases, leaving a gap of 8 bases between them. The CDR3, cysteine through phenylalanine, is 13 amino acids long. Solely the CDR3 DNA is kept, with 39 bases framed from the first base. These data are taken from a study of T cell responses to AZD1222 COVID-19 vaccine (dated by TCRdb to the early 2020s). Concerning the study at large: A total of about 250 trial participants underwent TCR sequencing, of whom under 220 had received two doses of AZD1222 and 26 had received two doses of the MenACWY control vaccine. Enrollment into the trials was organized by age into subgroups of 18-55, 56-69 and 70-plus years, and those subgroups contained roughly 140, 27 and 60 TCR-sequenced participants, respectively. Study-wide findings and limitations: After two AZD1222 doses, both the breadth and the depth of spike-specific TCRs were significantly higher than at day 0 and than in MenACWY recipients. Vaccine-associated CD4 TCRs spanned the whole spike protein, with dominant responses in regions 160-218 and 743-854. Participants were mostly white British, with more females than males. The authors suggested clonal diversity may have been underestimated. Conclusions about previously exposed vaccinees are limited, since just a handful of AZD1222 recipients were seropositive for SARS-CoV-2 at baseline. Because no day 14 peak-response samples were available, repertoires were characterized only after the peak T cell response. Reportedly, almost half of the unique spike-specific TCRs recognized epitopes lying outside the regions that are mutated in the B.1.351 and B.1.1.7 variants. In the small 56-69-year group, the increase in depth fell short of significance, most likely because of low power.

Per the publication, the time point label means: baseline before first vaccination. The sample's treatment or condition, from its label and the paper: meningococcal conjugate vaccine given as trial control. Vaccinee samples came from UK trials COV001 and COV002, including a single-blind randomized controlled phase 2/3 trial of AZD1222 (ChAdOx1 nCoV-19) in healthy adults. Trial participant PBMC samples were collected at day 0 and day 28 after the second dose for TCRbeta chain sequencing. This receptor was obtained from an adult in good health. Sequencing was performed on peripheral blood, taken on day 0 of MenACWY control vaccination. The chain links TRBV25-1 with TRBJ2-1, with no confident D gene call. CDR3 protein: CASSAQTYNEQFF. Here is the DNA: TGTGCCAGCAGTGCCCAGACTTACAATGAGCAGTTCTTC.